This TCR beta chain was sequenced in a study of cytomegalovirus exposure and HLA in healthy donors. The study ran its PCR with 60 Vbeta and 13 Jbeta primers. The assay was immunoSEQ multiplex PCR, and TCRdb's table has in-frame clones only and misses some. The top ten clones hold 3.5% to 4.5% of a sample with about 120,000 clones, approximately 79% of them seen once. The ends lost 5 bases at V and 12 bases at J; junction bases unmatched: 17. CDR3 length equals 14 residues. Per the germline V gene, CDR1 is SGHRS and CDR2 is YFSETQ. This clonotype originated in a man in his thirties or forties in good health and CMV-seronegative. The sample consisted of PBMCs. V is TRBV5-1 and J is TRBJ2-7, with 7 positions matching TRBD1. CDR3 DNA sequence: TGCGCCAGCAGGGTTCGGGACAGACCCCAAATAGTGTACTTC. This encodes CASRVRDRPQIVYF.